This is a list of T cell receptor beta chains from one sample in a study of blood T cell repertoires in COVID-19. Using immunoSEQ multiplex PCR, the repertoire was profiled, and TCRdb retains in-frame clones only, with some absent. In the table there are some 320,000 clones, 87% of which are singletons. Material for sequencing was PBMCs or T cells enriched from blood (not recorded which). Receptors originate from a woman in her twenties or thirties who had recovered from COVID-19. The conserved cysteine and the conserved F or W are not part of the CDR3 here. D genes are given only for firm matches. Clone size, where shown, is once, few, many, or a class for clones that have expanded.

V: TRBV7-2
J: TRBJ2-1
D: TRBD2
size: -
CDR3: ASRRGLAGGRANEQF

V: TRBV6-5
J: TRBJ1-1
D: TRBD1
size: -
CDR3: ASSFTGVNTEAF

V: TRBV7-2
J: TRBJ1-2
D: TRBD1
size: few
CDR3: ASSLTTGRRNGYT

V: TRBV28
J: TRBJ1-2
D: -
size: once
CDR3: ASSFFSNYGYT

V: TRBV30
J: TRBJ1-6
D: -
size: -
CDR3: AWRTDGFTLH

V: TRBV5-1
J: TRBJ2-3
D: TRBD2
size: -
CDR3: ASSLWQGGSDTQY

V: TRBV12-3/TRBV12-4
J: TRBJ1-1
D: -
size: -
CDR3: ASSLRENTEAF

V: TRBV7-6
J: TRBJ2-7
D: TRBD2
size: -
CDR3: ASSLVGLASEQY

V: TRBV4-1
J: TRBJ2-1
D: TRBD2
size: -
CDR3: ASSQDRASGGAGEQF

V: TRBV5-1
J: TRBJ2-5
D: TRBD2
size: -
CDR3: ASSLGPSGGQETQY

V: TRBV18
J: TRBJ1-1
D: -
size: -
CDR3: ASSSDFRGTEAF

V: TRBV2
J: TRBJ1-3
D: -
size: -
CDR3: ASCWGPSGNTIY

V: TRBV7-6
J: TRBJ2-5
D: -
size: few
CDR3: ASSSPAPGAGMETQY

V: TRBV7-6
J: TRBJ2-7
D: -
size: -
CDR3: ASSLGGRGSSYEQY

V: TRBV5-8
J: TRBJ1-1
D: -
size: -
CDR3: ASSLVPGFLNTEAF

V: TRBV28
J: TRBJ1-1
D: -
size: -
CDR3: ASSSNTGRTEAF

V: TRBV27
J: TRBJ2-5
D: TRBD2
size: once
CDR3: ASRPGGAGVTQY

V: TRBV20-1
J: TRBJ2-5
D: -
size: -
CDR3: SARDRETQY

V: TRBV2
J: TRBJ2-1
D: -
size: -
CDR3: ASSELTGSYNEQF

V: TRBV4-2
J: TRBJ1-2
D: TRBD1
size: -
CDR3: ASSQLLSGQGSGGYT

V: TRBV27
J: TRBJ2-2
D: TRBD1
size: -
CDR3: ASRRGPNTGELF

V: TRBV12-2
J: TRBJ1-2
D: -
size: -
CDR3: ASRPVPNYGYT